The sequence of this T cell receptor beta chain was determined in a study of blood T cells in healthy people across ages. Turning to the study itself: The capture of about one barcoded beta molecule per two T cells was achieved by template switching.

A J-beta primer mix and a sample-barcoded 5' primer were used in a second PCR of about 6 to 12 cycles. MiXCR was run by TCRdb on the 5' RACE reads, yielding one entry per CDR3 protein. The data hold about 500,000 distinct CDR3 sequences, with less than 25% observed a single time. There are 13 residues in the CDR3. V lost 5 bases and J 6 bases, leaving 10 bases between the germline ends. Germline-derived CDR1 and CDR2 are SGHAT and FQNNGV. The table lists this clonotype with many counts. These sequences were also reported in another study, on T cells of mothers and their children.

Material: blood. The TCR comes from a boy aged 5 to 17 in good health. The J gene is TRBJ2-2, the V gene TRBV11-2; D remains unclear. The CDR3 loop reads CASSLGSSGELFF. The CDR3 DNA reads as TGTGCCAGCAGCCTAGGATCTTCCGGGGAGCTGTTTTTT.